Listed below are T cell receptor beta chains from one sample, sequenced in a study of lymphopenia after photon versus proton radiotherapy. Sequenced by immunoSEQ multiplex PCR; TCRdb stores in-frame clones only, minus some. The sample gives some 55,000 clones, around 86% of which show up once; approximately 2.4% is in the top ten. Sequenced material: peripheral blood, taken from a patient treated with photon-based radiotherapy. The receptors originated from a man aged 35 to 55 with gastric cancer. The CDR3 runs from the conserved cysteine through the conserved F or W. Each record gives: V gene, D gene, clone size, J gene, CDR3 protein, CDR3 DNA. A D gene is named only where the DNA matches it firmly. Only part of the rows carry a size: once, few, many, or a class if the clone is expanded.

TRBV30,.,.,TRBJ2-7,CAWTPLGRGPYEQYF,TGTGCCTGGACCCCACTAGGGAGGGGGCCCTACGAGCAGTACTTC
TRBV29-1,.,once,TRBJ1-1,CSVAQLKNTEAFF,TGCAGCGTTGCACAGCTCAAGAACACTGAAGCTTTCTTT
TRBV18,TRBD2,.,TRBJ2-3,CASSPPLAGGERDTQYF,TGTGCCAGCTCACCACCCCTAGCGGGGGGAGAACGAGATACGCAGTATTTT
TRBV19,.,.,TRBJ1-1,CASSTEGPNTEAFF,TGTGCCAGTAGTACAGAGGGCCCGAACACTGAAGCTTTCTTT
TRBV19,TRBD1,.,TRBJ1-4,CASRDRGPAGEKLFF,TGTGCCAGTCGGGACAGGGGACCCGCTGGGGAAAAACTGTTTTTT
TRBV7-7,TRBD2,.,TRBJ2-5,CASSMGRGGSYQETQYF,TGTGCCAGCAGCATGGGGCGGGGGGGTTCGTACCAAGAGACCCAGTACTTC
TRBV30,TRBD1,few,TRBJ1-3,CAWRDRTYSGNTIYF,TGTGCCTGGAGGGACAGGACCTACTCTGGAAACACCATATATTTT
TRBV29-1,.,.,TRBJ2-3,CSVGKGLGTDTQYF,TGCAGCGTTGGGAAGGGTCTGGGCACAGATACGCAGTATTTT
TRBV18,.,.,TRBJ2-5,CASSPPGLQETQYF,TGTGCCAGCTCACCCCCGGGACTCCAAGAGACCCAGTACTTC
TRBV9,TRBD1,.,TRBJ1-4,CASSPRQGAFEKLFF,TGTGCCAGCAGCCCACGACAGGGGGCGTTCGAAAAACTGTTTTTT
TRBV6-4,.,.,TRBJ1-5,CASSETRNQPQHF,TGTGCCAGCAGTGAGACCCGTAATCAGCCCCAGCATTTT
TRBV11-3,TRBD1,.,TRBJ2-2,CASSFRDSGTGELFF,TGTGCCAGCAGCTTCCGGGACAGTGGCACCGGGGAGCTGTTTTTT
TRBV14,.,.,TRBJ2-7,CASSPWGYEQYF,TGTGCCAGCAGCCCCTGGGGCTACGAGCAGTACTTC
TRBV9,.,.,TRBJ2-2,CASSVEVTGELFF,TGTGCCAGCAGCGTAGAAGTCACCGGGGAGCTGTTTTTT
TRBV11-1,TRBD1,.,TRBJ1-2,CASSLVQGVDYTF,TGTGCCAGCAGCTTAGTCCAGGGGGTCGACTACACCTTC
TRBV5-1,.,.,TRBJ2-3,CASSLDSRGDTQYF,TGCGCCAGCAGCTTGGACAGCCGGGGGGATACGCAGTATTTT
TRBV5-1,.,once,TRBJ1-1,CASRADPSMNTEAFF,TGCGCCAGCAGGGCAGATCCATCCATGAACACTGAAGCTTTCTTT
TRBV4-2,.,.,TRBJ2-5,CASSQDRFSNSETQYF,TGTGCCAGCAGCCAAGATCGGTTCTCCAATTCAGAGACCCAGTACTTC
TRBV27,.,.,TRBJ2-1,CASSSPVGSYNEQFF,TGTGCCAGCAGTTCGCCTGTGGGCTCCTACAATGAGCAGTTCTTC
TRBV6-5,TRBD2,.,TRBJ2-5,CASRGTSGGETQYF,TGTGCCAGCAGAGGTACTAGCGGGGGAGAGACCCAGTACTTC
TRBV6-5,TRBD1,.,TRBJ2-2,CASRTGTGNTGELFF,TGTGCCAGCAGGACCGGGACAGGGAACACCGGGGAGCTGTTTTTT
TRBV4-1,TRBD1,.,TRBJ2-7,CASSPLDREASYEQYF,TGCGCCAGCAGCCCCTTGGACAGGGAAGCGTCCTACGAGCAGTACTTC
TRBV19,.,.,TRBJ1-1,CASSIRRRNTEAFF,TGTGCCAGTAGTATACGCAGGCGGAACACTGAAGCTTTCTTT
TRBV18,.,.,TRBJ2-3,CASSEDTQYF,TGTGCCAGCTCAGAAGATACGCAGTATTTT
TRBV10-2,.,.,TRBJ2-3,CASRVGNTDTQYF,TGCGCCAGCAGGGTGGGGAACACAGATACGCAGTATTTT
TRBV4-1,TRBD1,.,TRBJ1-1,CASSQTPGTVIEAFF,TGCGCCAGCAGCCAAACACCCGGGACAGTGATTGAAGCTTTCTTT
TRBV9,.,.,TRBJ1-1,CASSVAGLGEAFF,TGTGCCAGCAGCGTAGCAGGGTTGGGTGAAGCTTTCTTT
TRBV4-2,TRBD1,once,TRBJ2-5,CASSQEGTGGETQYF,TGTGCCAGCAGCCAGGAAGGGACAGGGGGTGAGACCCAGTACTTC
TRBV5-1,.,.,TRBJ2-1,CASSLAEQGTHNEQFF,TGCGCCAGCAGCTTGGCCGAACAGGGAACCCACAATGAGCAGTTCTTC
TRBV5-6,.,.,TRBJ1-6,CASSLGQANSPLHF,TGTGCCAGCAGCTTGGGGCAGGCAAATTCACCCCTCCACTTT
TRBV6-6,.,.,TRBJ1-2,CASSRAGNYGYTF,TGTGCCAGCAGTCGGGCAGGCAACTATGGCTACACCTTC
TRBV27,.,.,TRBJ2-7,CASSSTRDLTYEQYF,TGTGCCAGCAGTTCTACCCGGGACCTTACCTACGAGCAGTACTTC
TRBV6-5,TRBD1,.,TRBJ2-2,CASRGQGVSTGELFF,TGTGCCAGCCGCGGGCAGGGGGTGAGCACCGGGGAGCTGTTTTTT
TRBV6-4,TRBD2,once,TRBJ2-4,CASSESSGGANIQYF,TGTGCCAGCAGTGAGTCTAGCGGGGGGGCAAACATTCAGTACTTC
TRBV7-9,.,.,TRBJ1-6,CARQEGYNSPLHF,TGTGCCAGACAGGAGGGTTATAATTCACCCCTCCACTTT
TRBV27,TRBD1,.,TRBJ2-1,CASRVQGVYNEQFF,TGTGCCAGCAGGGTACAGGGGGTATACAATGAGCAGTTCTTC
TRBV25-1,.,once,TRBJ1-1,CASSEDPGPEAFF,TGTGCCAGCAGTGAGGACCCTGGGCCTGAAGCTTTCTTT